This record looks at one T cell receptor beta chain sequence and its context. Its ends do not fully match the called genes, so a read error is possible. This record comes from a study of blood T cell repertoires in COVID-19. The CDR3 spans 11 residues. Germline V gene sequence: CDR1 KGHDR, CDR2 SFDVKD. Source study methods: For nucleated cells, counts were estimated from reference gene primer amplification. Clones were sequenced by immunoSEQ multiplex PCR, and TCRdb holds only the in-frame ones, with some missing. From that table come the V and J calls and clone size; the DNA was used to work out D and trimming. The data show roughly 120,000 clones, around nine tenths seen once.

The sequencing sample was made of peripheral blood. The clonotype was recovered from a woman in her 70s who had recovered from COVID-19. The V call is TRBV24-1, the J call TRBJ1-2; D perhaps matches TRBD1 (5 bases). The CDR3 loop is CATSDGTRAYF. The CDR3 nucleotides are TGTGCCACCAGTGATGGAACCAGGGCCTACTTC.